The 8 T cell receptor beta chains listed next were all sequenced from one sample in a study of control samples from healthy donors and cancer patients. TCRdb keeps only in-frame clones here, not all; method: immunoSEQ multiplex PCR. The sample shows over 150,000 clones, about 94% of them seen only once. Sequencing used blood. These TCRs come from a man aged 40-50 years in good health.

The chain joins TRBV5-6 to TRBJ2-7; D is uncertain. The CDR3 is made up of 13 amino acids. V was shortened by 0 bases and J by 3 bases, with 7 bases between the two germline ends. Germline CDR1 is SGHDT and CDR2 is YYEEEE. The CDR3 bases are TGTGCCAGCAGCTTGGTGTCAGACTACGAGCAGTACTTC. Translated: CASSLVSDYEQYF.

The chain links TRBV18 to TRBJ2-1; 10 bases line up with TRBD2. Trimming at V came to 2 bases and at J to 4 bases, leaving 8 bases not matched to a gene. This CDR3 has 17 amino acids. The germline CDR1 and CDR2 sequences are KGHSH and LQKENI. CDR3 bases: TGTGCCAGCTCACCAATCAGTGGACTAGCGGTTTACAATGAGCAGTTCTTC. It specifies CASSPISGLAVYNEQFF.

The chain employs TRBV27 and TRBJ1-2, with no clear D. CDR3 length: 14 residues. Trimming cost V 0 bases and J 4 bases, with 9 bases left between them. Looked up from germline, CDR1 is MNHEY and CDR2 is SMNVEV (reference sequence). CDR3 sequence reads: CASSLSGRTYGYTF. The CDR3 coding sequence is TGTGCCAGCAGTTTATCCGGACGAACCTATGGCTACACCTTC.

This rearrangement joins TRBV18 to TRBJ1-1; D is possibly TRBD1 (6 bases). Trimming pared 4 bases from V and 3 bases from J, leaving 18 bases between. The CDR3 extends over 16 amino acids. The germline V gene encodes CDR1 KGHSH and CDR2 LQKENI. CDR3 DNA sequence: TGTGCCAGCTCACAAAGACAGCAGGGGAGGGACACTGAAGCTTTCTTT. Translation: CASSQRQQGRDTEAFF.

This chain uses TRBV7-9 with TRBJ2-1; the match to TRBD1 covers 9 bases. CDR1 and CDR2 from the germline V gene are SEHNR and FQNEAQ (reference sequence). V gave up 5 bases and J gave up 12 bases; unmatched junction bases: 5. CDR3 size: 12 residues. CDR3 nucleotide sequence: TGTGCCAGCAGCGACCGGGGACAGGGGCAGTTCTTC. Amino acid sequence: CASSDRGQGQFF.

The V and J genes are TRBV4-1 and TRBJ2-7, with a tentative D call TRBD2 (6 bases). V was cut by 0 bases and J by 5 bases, with 17 bases left in between. The CDR3 runs 16 residues. Germline V CDR1 and CDR2: MGHRA, YSYEKL. Here the CDR3 reads CASSQDPRDSAHEQYF. DNA for the CDR3: TGCGCCAGCAGCCAAGATCCCCGGGACTCAGCCCACGAGCAGTACTTC.

The rearrangement joins TRBV6-6 to TRBJ2-3, with D unclear. V lost 6 bases to trimming and J lost 6 bases, with 10 bases between them. Per the germline V gene, CDR1 is MNHNY and CDR2 is SVGAGI (reference sequence). This CDR3 has 12 residues. CDR3 region: CASSRRTDTQYF. In nucleotides, the CDR3 is TGTGCCAGCAGCCGAAGGACGGATACGCAGTATTTT.

The gene calls are TRBV24-1 and TRBJ1-5; TRBD1 might be the D (6 bases). The CDR3 has 17 residues. Per germline, CDR1 KGHDR and CDR2 SFDVKD. Trimming shortened V by 0 bases and J by 4 bases, and 15 bases separated the two germline ends. CDR3: CATSDLGTGTCNQPQHF. For the CDR3, the DNA is TGTGCCACCAGTGATTTGGGGACCGGGACATGTAATCAGCCCCAGCATTTT.